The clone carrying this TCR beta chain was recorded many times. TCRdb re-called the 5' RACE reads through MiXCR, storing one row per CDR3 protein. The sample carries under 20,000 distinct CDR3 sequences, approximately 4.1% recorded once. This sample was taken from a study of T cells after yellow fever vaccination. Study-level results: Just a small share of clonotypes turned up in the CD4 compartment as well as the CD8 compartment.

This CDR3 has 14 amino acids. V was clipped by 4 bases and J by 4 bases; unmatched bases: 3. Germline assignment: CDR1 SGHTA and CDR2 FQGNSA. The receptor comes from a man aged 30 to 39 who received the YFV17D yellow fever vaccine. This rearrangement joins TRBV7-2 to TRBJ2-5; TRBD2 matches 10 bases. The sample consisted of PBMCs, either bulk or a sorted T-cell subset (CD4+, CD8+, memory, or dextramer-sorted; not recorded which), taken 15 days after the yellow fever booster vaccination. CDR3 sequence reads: CASSSSGRGETQYF. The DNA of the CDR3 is TGTGCCAGCAGCTCCAGCGGGAGGGGAGAGACCCAGTACTTC.